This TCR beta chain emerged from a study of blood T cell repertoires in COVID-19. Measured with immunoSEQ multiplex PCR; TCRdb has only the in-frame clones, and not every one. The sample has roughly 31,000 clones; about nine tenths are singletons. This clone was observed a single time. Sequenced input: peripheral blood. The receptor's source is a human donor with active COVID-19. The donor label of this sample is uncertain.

CDR3 region: CATSEKRNYGYTF. The CDR3 nucleotides read TGTGCCACATCCGAGAAGCGTAACTATGGCTACACCTTC. The chain joins TRBV10-3 to TRBJ1-2; unclear D gene. This CDR3 has 13 amino acids. Germline CDR1 and CDR2: ENHRY and SYGVKD. Trimming stripped 10 bases from V and 1 base from J, with 13 bases between.